The 21 T cell receptor beta chains below were found in one sample sequenced in a study of beta chain features in type 1 diabetes. Findings and caveats of the study: Shorter TCRB CDR3s, moderately but significantly so, were found in Type 1 diabetes patients in all four CD4+ subsets.

Expressed TCRB transcripts were sequenced after all isolated RNA was converted to cDNA. The assay was immunoSEQ multiplex PCR, and TCRdb's table has in-frame clones only and misses some. The sample lists around 310,000 clones, approximately 12% occurring once. Their antigen targets remain unknown. The sequenced material came from naive CD4+ T cells from blood. The receptors stem from a woman between 18 and 29 years old with type 1 diabetes.

V usage is TRBV5-1 and J usage is TRBJ1-1; the D is unclear. Trimming pared 0 bases from V and 0 bases from J, leaving 6 bases between. Germline V CDR1 and CDR2: SGHRS, YFSETQ. This CDR3 comprises 14 residues. The CDR3 is CASSLDILNTEAFF. CDR3 bases: TGCGCCAGCAGCTTGGACATTTTGAACACTGAAGCTTTCTTT.

This rearrangement joins TRBV2 to TRBJ2-4; 8 bases fit TRBD1. CDR1 and CDR2 from the germline V gene are SNHLY and FYNNEI. Trimming at V came to 5 bases and at J to 1 base, leaving 4 bases not matched to a gene. The CDR3 is 15 amino acids. The CDR3 DNA sequence: TGTGCCAGCAGTACGGACAGGGCGGCCAAAAACATTCAGTACTTC. This encodes CASSTDRAAKNIQYF.

This clone was recorded a few times. The chain carries TRBV5-4 and TRBJ1-2; TRBD1 matches 9 bases. V lost 2 bases and J lost 8; bases outside the gene matches: 13. Germline-derived CDR1 and CDR2 are SGHNT and YYREEE (reference sequence). There are 16 residues in the CDR3. The CDR3 region has the DNA TGTGCCAGCAGCTTCAAGTTTCGGGACAGGGTTCAGGGCTACACCTTC. Translation gives CASSFKFRDRVQGYTF.

This clone was observed a handful of times. The chain has TRBV11-2 and TRBJ1-2; D may be TRBD1 (5 bases). Germline values: CDR1 SGHAT, CDR2 FQNNGV. This CDR3 contains 15 residues. V lost 5 bases and J lost 3, with 16 bases in between. CDR3: CASSPDSSAYYGYTF. In DNA, the CDR3 is TGTGCCAGCAGCCCCGACAGTTCGGCATACTATGGCTACACCTTC.

This clone has a handful of counts. This chain connects TRBV18 to TRBJ2-7; 10 nucleotides line up with TRBD1. Germline V lookup: CDR1 KGHSH, CDR2 LQKENI. CDR3 size: 15 residues. Trimming cost V 6 bases and J 4 bases; bases outside gene matches: 9. CDR3 nucleotide sequence: TGTGCCAGCTCCACCGGGACAGGGGAGGGTTACGAGCAGTACGTC. This encodes CASSTGTGEGYEQYV.

V is TRBV4-2 and J is TRBJ2-1; D call uncertain. The CDR3 is 15 residues long. V was clipped by 0 bases and J by 0 bases, with 6 bases between them. Per the germline V gene, CDR1 is LGHNA and CDR2 is YNFKEQ. CDR3 region: CASSQESSSYNEQFF. CDR3 nucleotides: TGTGCCAGCAGCCAAGAGAGTAGCTCCTACAATGAGCAGTTCTTC.

This clone has just a few counts. V and J are TRBV28 and TRBJ2-1; the match to TRBD2 covers 8 bases. The CDR3 extends over 16 amino acids. The V gene end was trimmed by 5 bases and the J gene end by 6 bases; junction bases not matched to a gene: 12. Per the germline V gene, CDR1 is MDHEN and CDR2 is SYDVKM. The CDR3 here is CASSTSGLGTLNEQFF. The CDR3 DNA is TGTGCCAGCAGTACCTCGGGACTAGGGACTCTCAATGAGCAGTTCTTC.

This clone has more than one count but fewer than ten. V and J are TRBV29-1 and TRBJ2-6; D is unclear. The CDR3 length is 15 residues. With 7 bases removed from V and 0 bases from J, the gap between germline ends came to 13 bases. From germline, CDR1 is SQVTM and CDR2 ANQGSEA. The CDR3 here is CSATSTSSGANVLTF. In DNA, the CDR3 is TGCAGCGCGACCTCGACTTCCTCTGGGGCCAACGTCCTGACTTTC.

This CDR3 reads CASSTGLAGSYNEQFF. The CDR3 region has the DNA TGTGCCAGTAGTACAGGACTAGCGGGATCCTACAATGAGCAGTTCTTC. This chain joins TRBV19 and TRBJ2-1, with 12 bases identical to TRBD2. With 4 bases clipped from V and 1 base from J, the junction kept 2 bases outside the gene matches. Germline V gene data show CDR1 as LNHDA and CDR2 as SQIVND (reference sequence). The CDR3 contains 16 residues.

This clone showed up just a few times. The chain recombines TRBV5-4 with TRBJ1-1; 9 bases fit TRBD1. V shed 5 bases and J 0 bases; nucleotides not matched to a gene: 5. This CDR3 is 15 amino acids long. Germline V gene lookup returns CDR1 SGHNT and CDR2 YYREEE (reference sequence). The CDR3 protein is CASSRDRVLNTEAFF. The CDR3 coding sequence is TGTGCCAGCAGTAGGGACAGGGTATTGAACACTGAAGCTTTCTTT.

The chain links TRBV11-3 to TRBJ2-1; 8 nucleotides match TRBD1. The CDR3 runs 15 residues. Germline V gives CDR1 SGHNT, CDR2 YENEEA. With 5 bases clipped from V and 5 bases from J, the junction kept 8 bases outside the gene matches. CDR3 coding DNA: TGTGCCAGCAGCACCCCCGTGGACAGGGACAATGAGCAGTTCTTC. As protein: CASSTPVDRDNEQFF.

The V gene is TRBV19, the J gene TRBJ2-1; TRBD1 might be the D (6 bases). Trimming removed 2 bases from V and 11 bases from J, with 13 bases in between. The CDR3 consists of 13 residues. From germline, CDR1 is LNHDA and CDR2 SQIVND (reference sequence). The CDR3: CASSILRGSKQFF. CDR3 bases: TGTGCCAGTAGTATACTCAGGGGTTCAAAGCAGTTCTTC.

The chain has TRBV5-1 and TRBJ1-4; 10 bases align to TRBD1. The CDR3 length is 16 residues. J was trimmed by 3 bases and V by 3 bases; bases with no gene match: 5. Germline V CDR1 and CDR2: SGHRS, YFSETQ. CDR3 residues: CASSSTGGEANEKLFF. Written as DNA, the CDR3 is TGCGCCAGCAGCTCGACAGGGGGCGAAGCTAATGAAAAACTGTTTTTT.

CDR3 region: CASSGGDLKNIQYF. DNA for the CDR3: TGCGCCAGCAGTGGCGGGGATCTCAAAAACATTCAGTACTTC. This chain joins TRBV5-1 and TRBJ2-4; tentative D call: TRBD2 (6 bases). This CDR3 has 14 amino acids. Germline assignment: CDR1 SGHRS and CDR2 YFSETQ. V was cut by 5 bases and J by 3 bases, with 12 bases left in between.

This clone was seen a single time. J is TRBJ2-7 and V is TRBV30; D unclear. This CDR3 has 13 residues. Trimming shortened V by 3 bases and J by 6 bases, and 15 bases separated the two germline ends. Germline V lookup: CDR1 GTSNPN, CDR2 SVGIG (reference sequence). The CDR3 spells CAWRKRGGSEQYF. In DNA form, the CDR3 reads TGTGCCTGGAGGAAAAGAGGCGGTAGCGAGCAGTACTTC.

This clone was seen more than once but under ten times. The chain has TRBV29-1 and TRBJ2-7; TRBD2 matches at 7 bases. The CDR3 runs 14 residues. The V gene's germline CDR1 is SQVTM and CDR2 ANQGSEA. The ends lost 2 bases at V and 4 bases at J; junction bases unmatched: 8. For the CDR3, the DNA is TGCAGCGTTGAAACTAGCGAGACCCGGTACGAGCAGTACTTC. This translates into CSVETSETRYEQYF.

This clone was detected only a few times. The chain is built from TRBV19 and TRBJ2-1, with TRBD2 matching 7 bases. Unmatched junction bases numbered 4, after V lost 5 bases and J lost 9 bases. CDR1 is LNHDA, CDR2 SQIVND, per germline (reference sequence). CDR3 length: 12 amino acids. The CDR3 region has the DNA TGTGCCAGTAGTTCGGCGGGAGTTGAGCAGTTCTTC. Translation: CASSSAGVEQFF.

This clone has more than one count but fewer than ten. This chain joins TRBV5-4 and TRBJ2-1, with 10 positions matching TRBD2. Germline lookup yields CDR1 SGHNT and CDR2 YYREEE (reference sequence). V lost 4 bases and J lost 6; bases outside the gene matches: 7. The CDR3 has 15 residues. The CDR3 region has the DNA TGTGCCAGCAGCATGCTAGCGGGAGTTTCCAATGAGCAGTTCTTC. It specifies CASSMLAGVSNEQFF.

This clone was detected only once. The chain combines TRBV9 with TRBJ1-4, with 7 bases that match TRBD1. Per germline, CDR1 SGDLS and CDR2 YYNGEE. V shed 4 bases, J shed 8 bases, and the junction held 11 bases outside the gene matches. CDR3 length: 15 residues. Here the CDR3 DNA reads TGTGCCAGCAGCACCCGACAGGGTGTGGAAGAAAAACTGTTTTTT. Its protein product is CASSTRQGVEEKLFF.

The sample holds a few counts of this clone. The rearrangement uses TRBV5-4 and TRBJ2-1; tentative D call: TRBD2 (5 bases). CDR3 length equals 14 residues. Germline CDR1 and CDR2: SGHNT and YYREEE (reference sequence). V lost 3 bases to trimming and J lost 4 bases, with 11 bases between them. The CDR3 DNA reads as TGTGCCAGCAGCTCCGACTACTCATACAATGAGCAGTTCTTC. Amino acid sequence: CASSSDYSYNEQFF.

The rearrangement links TRBV5-1 to TRBJ2-1, with TRBD2 matching 10 bases. The CDR3 sequence is 16 residues long. The V segment lost 0 bases and the J segment 9 bases; nucleotides outside the gene matches: 9. From germline, CDR1 is SGHRS and CDR2 YFSETQ. CDR3 protein: CASSLARLAGAGEQFF. CDR3 nucleotides: TGCGCCAGCAGCTTGGCCCGGCTAGCGGGAGCCGGTGAGCAGTTCTTC.